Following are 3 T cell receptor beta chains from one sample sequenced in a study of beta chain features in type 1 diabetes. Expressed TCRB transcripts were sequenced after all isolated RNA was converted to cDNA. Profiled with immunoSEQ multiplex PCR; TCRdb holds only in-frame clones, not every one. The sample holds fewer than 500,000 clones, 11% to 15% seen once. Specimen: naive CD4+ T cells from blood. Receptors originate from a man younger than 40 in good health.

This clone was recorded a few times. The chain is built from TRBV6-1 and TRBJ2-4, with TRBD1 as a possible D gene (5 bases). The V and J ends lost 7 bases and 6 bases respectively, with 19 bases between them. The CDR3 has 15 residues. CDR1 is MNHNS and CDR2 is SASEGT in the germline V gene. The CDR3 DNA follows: TGTGCCAGCACTCCCATTCGGCAGGGAAGAAACATTCAGTACTTC. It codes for CASTPIRQGRNIQYF.

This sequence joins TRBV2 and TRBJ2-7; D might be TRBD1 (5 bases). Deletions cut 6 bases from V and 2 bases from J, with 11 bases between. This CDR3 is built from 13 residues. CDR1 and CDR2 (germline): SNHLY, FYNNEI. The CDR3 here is CASSGDSPYEQYF. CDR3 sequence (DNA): TGTGCCAGCAGCGGTGACAGCCCCTACGAGCAGTACTTC.

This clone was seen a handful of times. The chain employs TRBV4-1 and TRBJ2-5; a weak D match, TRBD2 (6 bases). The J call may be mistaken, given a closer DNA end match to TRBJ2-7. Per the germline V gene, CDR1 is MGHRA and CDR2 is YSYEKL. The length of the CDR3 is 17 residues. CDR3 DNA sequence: TGCGCCAGCAGCCAAGATCTGAGGGGACTTGTAGGTGGCGAGCAGTACTTC. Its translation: CASSQDLRGLVGGEQYF.